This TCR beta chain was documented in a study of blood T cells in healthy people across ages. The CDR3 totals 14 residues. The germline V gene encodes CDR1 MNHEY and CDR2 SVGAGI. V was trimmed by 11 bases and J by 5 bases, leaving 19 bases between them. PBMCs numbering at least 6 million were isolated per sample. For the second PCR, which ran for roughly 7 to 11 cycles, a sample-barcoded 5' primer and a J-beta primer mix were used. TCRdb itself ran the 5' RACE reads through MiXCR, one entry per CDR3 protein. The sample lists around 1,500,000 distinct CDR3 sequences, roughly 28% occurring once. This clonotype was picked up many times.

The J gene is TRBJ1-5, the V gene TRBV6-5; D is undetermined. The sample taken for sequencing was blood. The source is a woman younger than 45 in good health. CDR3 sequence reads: CAPAPGRFDQPQHF. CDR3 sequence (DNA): TGTGCCCCTGCCCCCGGTCGGTTTGATCAGCCCCAGCATTTT.